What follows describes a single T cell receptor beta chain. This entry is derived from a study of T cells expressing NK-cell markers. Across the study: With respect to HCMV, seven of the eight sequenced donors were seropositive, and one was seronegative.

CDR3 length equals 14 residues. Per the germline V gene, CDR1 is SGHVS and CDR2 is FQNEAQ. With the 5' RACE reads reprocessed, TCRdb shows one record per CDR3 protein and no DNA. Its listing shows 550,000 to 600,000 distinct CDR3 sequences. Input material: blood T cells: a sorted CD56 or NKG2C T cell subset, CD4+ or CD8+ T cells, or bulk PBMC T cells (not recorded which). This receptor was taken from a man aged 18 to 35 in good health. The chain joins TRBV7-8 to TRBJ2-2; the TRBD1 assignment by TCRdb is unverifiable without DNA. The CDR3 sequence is CASSLDDSTGELFF.